This passage covers 8 T cell receptor beta chains from one sample sequenced in a study of regulatory T cells in long-lasting Graves disease. Time point defined: persistent/refractory GD, antithyroid drugs over 5 years with positive TRAb. RNA extracted from PBMCs served as the sequencing template. Building the TCR beta libraries relied on iRepertoire HTBI primers, and CDR3 regions underwent Arm-PCR. TCRdb independently ran MiXCR on the multiplex PCR reads; one entry per CDR3 protein. The sample holds approximately 400,000 distinct CDR3 sequences, 20% to 25% seen once. The specimen comprised peripheral blood mononuclear cells (PBMCs), sampled when the disease was refractory, from a patient treated with antithyroid drugs. The receptors come from a female donor with Graves disease.

This clonotype was counted ten times or more. The chain is built from TRBV27 and TRBJ1-2, with D tentatively TRBD1 (6 bases). Trimming took off 9 bases at V and 8 bases at J, with 13 bases between the two ends. The CDR3 loop spans 11 amino acids. The germline gives CDR1 MNHEY, CDR2 SMNVEV (reference sequence). CDR3: CARSRTAGYTF. CDR3 sequence (DNA): TGTGCCAGGTCAAGGACAGCCGGCTACACCTTC.

The chain joins TRBV25-1 to TRBJ2-5; TRBD2 matches 10 bases. V shed 4 bases and J 3 bases; nucleotides not matched to a gene: 11. The CDR3 has 17 residues. In germline, CDR1 is MGHDK, CDR2 SYGVNS. The chain's CDR3 is CASSVRAGLAGEETQYF. The DNA for the CDR3 is TGTGCCAGCAGTGTCCGGGCGGGTCTAGCGGGAGAAGAGACCCAGTACTTC.

This clonotype was seen more than once but under ten times. The chain combines TRBV7-9 with TRBJ1-5; weak D call: TRBD1 (6 bases). Germline CDR1 reads SEHNR; CDR2 reads FQNEAQ (reference sequence). Trimming pared 1 base from V and 0 bases from J, leaving 13 bases between. CDR3 size: 17 residues. The CDR3 DNA follows: TGTGCCAGCAGCTTAGACAGGGACGTCTATAGCAATCAGCCCCAGCATTTT. It encodes CASSLDRDVYSNQPQHF.

In nucleotides, the CDR3 is TGTGCCAGCAGTGAAGCAGGTCTAGCGGGGAACACCGGGGAGCTGTTTTTT. It specifies CASSEAGLAGNTGELFF. This rearrangement joins TRBV6-1 to TRBJ2-2; 8 positions match TRBD2. Germline V gene data show CDR1 as MNHNS and CDR2 as SASEGT. This CDR3 comprises 17 residues. The junction had 4 bases not matched to a gene; V was cut back by 0 bases and J by 1 base.

This clonotype was observed many times. This sequence joins TRBV28 and TRBJ1-6; D gene unclear. CDR3 length: 13 residues. Germline lookup yields CDR1 MDHEN and CDR2 SYDVKM. Trimming shortened V by 6 bases and J by 10 bases, and 13 bases separated the two germline ends. CDR3 DNA sequence: TGTGCCAGCAGCCCCCGCCCCGAGTCACCCCTCCACTTT. Translated: CASSPRPESPLHF.

Only a few counts were recorded for this clonotype. The chain links TRBV6-9 to TRBJ2-7, with D possibly matching TRBD1 (6 bases). V lost 2 bases and J 1 base, leaving 21 bases between the germline ends. Germline CDR1 MNHGY, CDR2 SVAAGI. The CDR3 extends over 18 amino acids. The CDR3, as DNA: TGTGCCAGCAGTTATAGTGCCTACGAACAGGGCATATCCTACGAGCAGTACTTC. Amino acid sequence: CASSYSAYEQGISYEQYF.

V gene TRBV20-1 combines with J gene TRBJ2-5; a weak D match, TRBD1 (5 bases). Germline CDR1 reads DFQATT; CDR2 reads SNEGSKA (reference sequence). The CDR3 spans 13 residues. Between the trimmed V and J ends, which lost 7 bases and 2 bases, there was a span of 14 bases. This chain's CDR3 is CSVLRGRQETQYF. CDR3 DNA sequence: TGCAGTGTTCTAAGGGGAAGACAAGAGACCCAGTACTTC.

At least ten counts were recorded for this clonotype. This rearrangement joins TRBV11-1 to TRBJ2-7, with a possible D match to TRBD2 (6 bases). The germline CDR1 and CDR2 sequences are SGHAT and FQDESV (reference sequence). Trimming cost V 2 bases and J 2 bases, with 13 bases left between them. This CDR3 has 15 residues. This CDR3 reads CASSLLRGRTYEQYF. In DNA form, the CDR3 reads TGTGCCAGCAGCTTACTCCGGGGGAGGACCTACGAGCAGTACTTC.